The rows below give T cell receptor beta chains drawn from one sample of a study of CD8 T cells in ankylosing spondylitis. TCRdb fed the 5' RACE reads into MiXCR, producing one record per CDR3 protein. The top ten hold over 6.5% of the sample, which has about 500,000 distinct CDR3 sequences, over 9.5% seen once. The sample consisted of blood, either unsorted or a sorted T cell fraction (not recorded which). The receptors here all came from a male donor with ankylosing spondylitis. CDR3s include the opening cysteine and the closing phenylalanine or tryptophan.

J gene | V gene | CDR3 protein
TRBJ2-1 | TRBV12-3/TRBV12-4 | CASRLDTGTSGYEQFF
TRBJ2-3 | TRBV5-1 | CASSTGTGSRTDTQYF
TRBJ2-1 | TRBV21-1 | CASPTCSYNEQFF
TRBJ2-3 | TRBV5-6 | CASTALVGTDTQYF
TRBJ2-5 | TRBV5-1 | CASSFSRQGETQYF
TRBJ2-1 | TRBV3-1 | CASSLGGRGDNEQFF
TRBJ2-2 | TRBV5-4 | CASRQGTGTNTGELFF
TRBJ2-7 | TRBV3-1 | CASSQDVGGEGYEQYF
TRBJ2-5 | TRBV3-1 | CASSRIRETQYF
TRBJ1-4 | TRBV7-2 | CASSPDRFNEKLFF
TRBJ2-1 | TRBV7-8 | CASSSGLADMVEQFF
TRBJ2-3 | TRBV14 | CASSPLDSGGYTDTQYF
TRBJ2-3 | TRBV24-1 | CATSEPTSGTTDTQYF
TRBJ1-1 | TRBV19 | CASSRVGANTEAFF
TRBJ2-5 | TRBV29-1 | CSTDPSAETQYF